Listed below are T cell receptor beta chains from one sample, sequenced in a study of cytomegalovirus exposure and HLA in healthy donors. Data came from immunoSEQ multiplex PCR; TCRdb stores just in-frame clones and leaves some out. The sample yields approximately 280,000 clones, more than 75% seen once. Material for sequencing was PBMCs. The receptors were gathered from a woman aged 18-35 years in good health and CMV-seronegative. Both conserved end residues are part of each CDR3. A D gene is named only where the DNA matches it firmly. Clone size is not always given. Where it is, it says once, few, many or a class for expanded clones.

v_call	clone_size	j_call	d_call	cdr3_aa	cdr3_nt
TRBV23-1	-	TRBJ2-7	TRBD2	CASSRGLAQPYEQYF	TGCGCCAGCAGTCGGGGACTAGCGCAGCCATACGAGCAGTACTTC
TRBV10-3	once	TRBJ2-7	TRBD2	CATTPGRADEQYF	TGTGCCACCACCCCCGGGAGGGCCGACGAGCAGTACTTC
TRBV7-9	-	TRBJ2-1	TRBD2	CASSVPWTSGRGEQFF	TGTGCCAGCAGCGTCCCTTGGACTAGCGGGAGAGGTGAGCAGTTCTTC
TRBV28	-	TRBJ1-1	-	CASSPRIPRGGTEAFF	TGTGCCAGCAGTCCCAGGATCCCGCGAGGAGGCACTGAAGCTTTCTTT
TRBV28	once	TRBJ2-3	TRBD1	CASSGRGPADTQYF	TGTGCCAGCAGTGGCAGGGGGCCCGCAGATACGCAGTATTTT
TRBV28	-	TRBJ2-2	TRBD2	CASRASGRSGELFF	TGTGCCAGCAGGGCTAGCGGGAGGTCGGGGGAGCTGTTTTTT
TRBV9	-	TRBJ1-2	-	CASSTQDRRGYTF	TGTGCCAGCAGCACTCAAGACAGAAGAGGCTACACCTTC
TRBV5-1	-	TRBJ1-1	-	CASSPRTEGYTEAFF	TGCGCCAGCAGCCCCCGGACGGAGGGTTACACTGAAGCTTTCTTT
TRBV19	-	TRBJ1-2	-	CASSTAIPINYGYTF	TGTGCCAGTAGTACCGCTATCCCAATTAACTATGGCTACACCTTC
TRBV6-5	many	TRBJ1-2	TRBD1	CASGADRAPYGYTF	TGTGCCAGCGGTGCGGACAGGGCACCCTATGGCTACACCTTC
TRBV5-1	-	TRBJ2-7	-	CASSLNLRSYEQYF	TGCGCCAGCAGCTTGAACCTGCGCTCCTACGAGCAGTACTTC
TRBV27	-	TRBJ2-7	TRBD2	CASSPSAGGVHLQQYF	TGTGCCAGCAGTCCTTCGGCGGGAGGCGTTCACCTCCAGCAGTACTTC
TRBV28	-	TRBJ1-1	-	CASKPRVGEAFF	TGTGCCAGCAAACCCAGGGTAGGAGAAGCTTTCTTT
TRBV2	-	TRBJ1-4	-	CASKRRSTNEKLFF	TGTGCCAGCAAGCGGCGTTCTACTAATGAAAAACTGTTTTTT
TRBV9	-	TRBJ2-5	-	CASSPGGKETQYF	TGTGCCAGCAGCCCAGGGGGGAAAGAGACCCAGTACTTC
TRBV7-9	-	TRBJ2-7	TRBD2	CASGASGRPDEQYF	TGTGCCAGCGGCGCTAGCGGGAGACCCGACGAGCAGTACTTC